This TCR beta chain stems from a study of blood T cell repertoires in COVID-19. The germline V gene encodes CDR1 SGHVS and CDR2 FNYEAQ. The trim removed 1 base at V and 2 bases at J, leaving 5 bases unmatched. The CDR3 has 17 residues. Profiled with immunoSEQ multiplex PCR; TCRdb holds only in-frame clones, not every one. The sample shows over 70,000 clones, approximately 82% of them seen only once. Sequenced sample: peripheral blood. The sequence came from a man aged 55-75 years with acute or convalescent COVID-19. V is TRBV7-6 and J is TRBJ1-3, with TRBD1 identical over 10 bases. The CDR3 DNA is TGTGCCAGCAGCTTAGGTCGACAGGGGGCAGCTGGAAACACCATATATTTT. Its translation: CASSLGRQGAAGNTIYF.